The 27 T cell receptor beta chains given below trace back to one sample, sequenced in a study of post-analysis software for immune sequencing data. Researchers reported that TCR beta cDNA libraries carried unique molecular identifiers. TCRdb re-analysed the PCR reads in MiXCR, keeping a single row per CDR3 protein. The table includes hundreds of thousands of distinct CDR3 sequences, around 64% detected once. Points from the study as a whole: TRBV5-6, TRBV5-1 and TRBV20-1 were among roughly 5 TRBV segments more frequent in patients than controls.

These receptors' antigens are unknown. The sample was blood. These receptors all come from a girl aged 2-10 years with multiple sclerosis.

The chain recombines TRBV12-3 or TRBV12-4 with TRBJ2-4; 10 nucleotides line up with TRBD1. The CDR3 covers 16 residues. After removal of 5 bases from V and 7 bases from J, the junction contained 11 bases not matched to a gene. The CDR3 DNA sequence: TGTGCCAGCAGTCAAACCGGGACAGGGGATATGAACATTCAGTACTTC. This translates into CASSQTGTGDMNIQYF.

The DNA of the CDR3 is TGTGCCATCACAGGGGGCGGAACAGATACGCAGTATTTT. It is translated as CAITGGGTDTQYF. The chain joins TRBV10-3 to TRBJ2-3; TRBD1 aligns across 8 bases. With 7 bases clipped from V and 3 bases from J, the junction kept 3 bases outside the gene matches. This CDR3 region has 13 residues. Germline CDR1 reads ENHRY; CDR2 reads SYGVKD.

The gene calls are TRBV15 and TRBJ2-4; tentatively, D is TRBD2 (7 bases). V was pared by 3 bases and J by 8 bases, with 20 bases between. CDR1 is LNHNV, CDR2 YYDKDF, per germline (reference sequence). The CDR3 sequence is 16 residues long. Here the CDR3 reads CATSRDASGGGDIQYF. Here the CDR3 DNA reads TGTGCCACCAGCAGGGACGCTAGCGGAGGGGGGGACATTCAGTACTTC. The full variable domain, its missing parts supplied by reference TRBV15 and TRBJ2-4, is DAMVIQNPRYQVTQFGKPVTLSCSQTLNHNVMYWYQQKSSQAPKLLFHYYDKDFNNEADTPDNFQSRRPNTSFCFLDIRSPGLGDTAMYLCATSRDASGGGDIQYFGAGTRLSVL.

DNA for the CDR3: TGCAGTGCTAGGAGACAGTCTGGGGCCAACGTCCTGACTTTC. Residues: CSARRQSGANVLTF. The chain links TRBV20-1 to TRBJ2-6, with a possible D match to TRBD1 (5 bases). Germline V lookup: CDR1 DFQATT, CDR2 SNEGSKA (reference sequence). The CDR3 consists of 14 residues. V was trimmed by 3 bases and J by 1 base, leaving 7 bases between them.

This clonotype was detected a few times. The chain couples TRBV9 to TRBJ2-3, with D tentatively TRBD1 (5 bases). CDR1 and CDR2 (germline): SGDLS, YYNGEE. The CDR3 is made up of 15 amino acids. The germline V and J ends were trimmed by 6 bases and 3 bases, with 17 bases remaining between them. This CDR3 is CASNPAAGKTDTQYF. CDR3 nucleotides: TGTGCCAGCAACCCTGCGGCAGGGAAAACAGATACGCAGTATTTT. The whole variable domain, remainder taken from reference TRBV9 and TRBJ2-3, is DSGVTQTPKHLITATGQRVTLRCSPRSGDLSVYWYQQSLDQGLQFLIQYYNGEERAKGNILERFSAQQFPDLHSELNLSSLELGDSALYFCASNPAAGKTDTQYFGPGTRLTVL.

The CDR3 loop reads CASSHGLASYNEQYF. As DNA, the CDR3 is TGTGCCAGCAGCCACGGACTAGCGTCCTACAATGAGCAGTACTTC. This sequence joins TRBV4-2 and TRBJ2-7, with TRBD2 matching 9 bases. CDR1 LGHNA and CDR2 YNFKEQ come from the germline V gene. V dropped 3 bases and J dropped 7; count of bases not matched to a gene: 10. The CDR3 is 15 amino acids.

The chain carries TRBV6-5 and TRBJ2-3, with 7 bases fitting TRBD2. J gave up 2 bases and V 0 bases, and 11 bases lay outside the gene matches. Germline values: CDR1 MNHEY, CDR2 SVGAGI. CDR3 length equals 18 residues. The chain's CDR3 is CASSYSTGGGRPTDTQYF. For the CDR3, the DNA is TGTGCCAGCAGTTACTCGACGGGGGGAGGCCGCCCCACAGATACGCAGTATTTT.

The genes are TRBV28 and TRBJ1-5; D is possibly TRBD1 (5 bases). With 7 bases removed from V and 2 bases from J, the gap between germline ends came to 15 bases. The CDR3 totals 15 residues. Germline CDR1 is MDHEN and CDR2 is SYDVKM. CDR3 bases: TGTGCCAGCAAAGCAGGGATAGAGGGCAATCAGCCCCAGCATTTT. Its translation is CASKAGIEGNQPQHF.

V is TRBV7-9 and J is TRBJ2-2; TRBD2 agrees at 11 bases. Germline V CDR1 and CDR2: SEHNR, FQNEAQ (reference sequence). J gave up 2 bases and V 4 bases, and 3 bases lay outside the gene matches. This CDR3 contains 16 residues. The CDR3 here is CASSSGLAGNTGELFF. The CDR3 region has the DNA TGTGCCAGCAGCTCTGGACTAGCGGGCAACACCGGGGAGCTGTTTTTT.

V and J are TRBV20-1 and TRBJ2-7; TRBD2 aligns across 8 bases. The CDR3 is made up of 16 amino acids. Per the germline V gene, CDR1 is DFQATT and CDR2 is SNEGSKA (reference sequence). The J segment lost 3 bases and the V segment lost 6 bases, leaving 16 bases of the junction unmatched. CDR3 DNA: TGCAGTGCCAGGTCGGCGGGAGGCCGCCCCTACTACGAGCAGTACTTC. This translates into CSARSAGGRPYYEQYF.

In its sample, this clonotype was seen a few times. The chain links TRBV3-1 to TRBJ2-2; D not certain. This CDR3 comprises 12 residues. With 4 bases removed from V and 5 bases from J, the gap between germline ends came to 5 bases. CDR1 LGHDT and CDR2 YNNKEL come from the germline V gene (reference sequence). In nucleotides, the CDR3 is TGTGCCAGCAGCCCCCTTACCGGGGAGCTGTTTTTT. Its translation: CASSPLTGELFF. The variable domain in full, completed from reference TRBV3-1 and TRBJ2-2, reads DTAVSQTPKYLVTQMGNDKSIKCEQNLGHDTMYWYKQDSKKFLKIMFSYNNKELIINETVPNRFSPKSPDKAHLNLHINSLELGDSAVYFCASSPLTGELFFGEGSRLTVL.

The CDR3 coding sequence is TGCGCCAGCAGCCACCAGGACAGGGGGAGAGCGAGTGAAGCTTTCTTT. This sequence encodes CASSHQDRGRASEAFF. This rearrangement joins TRBV5-1 to TRBJ1-1; 10 nucleotides line up with TRBD1. The CDR3 sequence is 16 residues long. J gave up 7 bases and V 4 bases, and 13 bases lay outside the gene matches. Germline CDR1 is SGHRS and CDR2 is YFSETQ.

This clonotype was seen a handful of times. The chain carries TRBV15 and TRBJ2-4; D perhaps matches TRBD2 (5 bases). TRBJ2-7 matches the DNA end more closely, so the J call is doubtful. The CDR3 extends over 17 amino acids. The germline CDR1 and CDR2 sequences are LNHNV and YYDKDF (reference sequence). The DNA for the CDR3 is TGTGCCACCGAGGGCATCCGAGGGCCGGGGATGGTCCACGAGCAGTACTTC. It translates to CATEGIRGPGMVHEQYF.

The rearrangement uses TRBV29-1 and TRBJ1-5; no definite D call. V gave up 5 bases and J gave up 3 bases, with 11 bases separating them. The CDR3 is 13 amino acids. Germline-derived CDR1 and CDR2 are SQVTM and ANQGSEA. CDR3 bases: TGCAGCGTTATCTTGGATCCCAATCAGCCCCAGCATTTT. Translated, it gives CSVILDPNQPQHF.

This rearrangement joins TRBV10-3 to TRBJ2-3; D possibly corresponds to TRBD2 (6 bases). Germline loops: CDR1 ENHRY, CDR2 SYGVKD. Trimming removed 4 bases from V and 2 bases from J, with 10 bases in between. This CDR3 region has 14 residues. The CDR3: CAISGRDSTDTQYF. CDR3 bases: TGTGCCATCAGTGGGCGGGACTCCACAGATACGCAGTATTTT.

The chain couples TRBV24-1 to TRBJ2-3; D unclear. V was clipped by 6 bases and J by 0 bases, with 9 bases between them. Germline CDR1 reads KGHDR; CDR2 reads SFDVKD. The CDR3 extends over 14 amino acids. This CDR3 is CATSSRSSTDTQYF. The CDR3 coding sequence is TGTGCCACCAGTTCGAGGTCTAGCACAGATACGCAGTATTTT.

There are a few counts of this clonotype. The V gene is TRBV3-1, the J gene TRBJ2-1, with 7 bases aligning to TRBD2. In germline, CDR1 is LGHDT, CDR2 YNNKEL (reference sequence). The V gene end was trimmed by 0 bases and the J gene end by 14 bases; junction bases not matched to a gene: 4. CDR3 length: 12 amino acids. The CDR3 protein is CASSQEGGNEFF. As DNA, the CDR3 is TGTGCCAGCAGCCAAGAGGGGGGGAACGAGTTCTTC.

The chain has TRBV7-2 and TRBJ1-1; D uncertain. The V gene's germline CDR1 is SGHTA and CDR2 FQGNSA. The CDR3 is 15 amino acids. V lost 5 bases and J lost 3, with 16 bases in between. The CDR3 is CASSLVSLGDTEAFF. Here the CDR3 DNA reads TGTGCCAGCAGCCTCGTGTCTCTCGGGGACACTGAAGCTTTCTTT.

V usage is TRBV20-1 and J usage is TRBJ2-3; TRBD2 matches 12 bases. Germline CDR1 is DFQATT and CDR2 is SNEGSKA (reference sequence). The CDR3 contains 16 residues. V was pared by 6 bases and J by 6 bases, with 13 bases of the junction left unmatched. For the CDR3, the DNA is TGCAGTGCCGGCCCCGGACTAGCGGGGCGCATCGATACGCAGTATTTT. Residues: CSAGPGLAGRIDTQYF.

CDR3 loop: CASQAGASTDTQYF. CDR3 sequence (DNA): TGCGCCAGCCAAGCGGGAGCTAGCACAGATACGCAGTATTTT. This rearrangement joins TRBV5-1 to TRBJ2-3; 8 nucleotides line up with TRBD2. CDR1 is SGHRS, CDR2 YFSETQ, per germline. J was trimmed by 0 bases and V by 7 bases; bases with no gene match: 4. CDR3 size: 14 residues.

This clonotype came up a few times. The rearrangement joins TRBV5-5 to TRBJ2-5; D might be TRBD1 or TRBD2, each matching 5 bases. There are 17 residues in the CDR3. Between the trimmed V and J ends, which lost 4 bases and 3 bases, there was a span of 22 bases. Germline CDR1 SGHKS, CDR2 YYEKEE (reference sequence). The CDR3 region has the DNA TGTGCCAGCAGCCAGGACTGGGTAGGGGTCCTAAAAGAGACCCAGTACTTC. Protein sequence: CASSQDWVGVLKETQYF.

This clonotype has more than one count but fewer than ten. CDR3 protein: CASSLDPGKTQYF. The CDR3 coding sequence is TGTGCCAGCAGCTTAGACCCGGGGAAGACCCAGTACTTC. The V and J genes are TRBV7-2 and TRBJ2-5; weak D call: TRBD2 (5 bases). With 1 base removed from V and 6 bases from J, the gap between germline ends came to 9 bases. The CDR3 sequence is 13 residues long. Germline V gene data show CDR1 as SGHTA and CDR2 as FQGNSA.

The chain recombines TRBV5-1 with TRBJ1-2; D gene uncertain. The V gene's germline CDR1 is SGHRS and CDR2 YFSETQ. Deletions cut 2 bases from V and 4 bases from J, with 18 bases between. The CDR3 runs to 16 residues. CDR3 bases: TGCGCCAGCAGCTTTTACTCCCTGGTATGGGGCTATGGCTACACCTTC. Protein: CASSFYSLVWGYGYTF.

This clonotype was counted a few times. The chain employs TRBV9 and TRBJ2-7; TRBD2 aligns across 7 bases. The germline V gene encodes CDR1 SGDLS and CDR2 YYNGEE. This CDR3 has 15 amino acids. V trimming: 0 bases; J trimming: 3 bases; junction bases outside the gene matches: 6. The CDR3 spells CASSVDGRENYEQYF. Written as DNA, the CDR3 is TGTGCCAGCAGCGTAGATGGGAGGGAGAACTACGAGCAGTACTTC.

This clonotype was found a few times. The chain is built from TRBV3-1 and TRBJ2-1; 7 nucleotides agree with TRBD2. This CDR3 is 15 amino acids long. The germline V gene encodes CDR1 LGHDT and CDR2 YNNKEL (reference sequence). V was clipped by 3 bases and J by 0 bases; unmatched bases: 2. CDR3 amino acids: CASSHGGSSYNEQFF. CDR3 in DNA: TGTGCCAGCAGCCACGGCGGGAGCTCCTACAATGAGCAGTTCTTC.

V gene TRBV7-9 combines with J gene TRBJ2-3, with a weak D call TRBD1 (6 bases). V shed 6 bases and J shed 8 bases, with 15 bases lying between them. Germline V gene sequence: CDR1 SEHNR, CDR2 FQNEAQ (reference sequence). This CDR3 is built from 13 residues. Here the CDR3 reads CASRSGAGRTQYF. The CDR3, as DNA: TGTGCCAGCAGATCAGGGGCAGGACGTACGCAGTATTTT.

The chain carries TRBV7-2 and TRBJ2-3; D is uncertain. Germline CDR1 and CDR2: SGHTA and FQGNSA. V was pared by 1 base and J by 4 bases, with 6 bases between. The CDR3 extends over 13 amino acids. The CDR3 DNA sequence: TGTGCCAGCAGCTTAGAAGAGCCAGATACGCAGTATTTT. It specifies CASSLEEPDTQYF.